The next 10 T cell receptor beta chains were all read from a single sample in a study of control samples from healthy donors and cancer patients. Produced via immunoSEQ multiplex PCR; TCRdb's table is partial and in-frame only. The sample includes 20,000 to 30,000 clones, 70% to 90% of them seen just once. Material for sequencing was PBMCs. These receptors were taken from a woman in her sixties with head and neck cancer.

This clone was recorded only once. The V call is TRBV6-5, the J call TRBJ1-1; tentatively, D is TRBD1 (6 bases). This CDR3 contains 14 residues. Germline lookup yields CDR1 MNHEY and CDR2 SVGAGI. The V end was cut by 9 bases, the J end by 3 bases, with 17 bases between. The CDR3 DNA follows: TGTGCCAGTCTACTAGGGGGGGCGGACACTGAAGCTTTCTTT. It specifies CASLLGGADTEAFF.

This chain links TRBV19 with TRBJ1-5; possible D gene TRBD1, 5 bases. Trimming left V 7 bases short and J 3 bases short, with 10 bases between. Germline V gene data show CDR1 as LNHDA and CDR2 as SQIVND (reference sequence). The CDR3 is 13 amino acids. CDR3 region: CASTLGLNQPQHF. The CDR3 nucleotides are TGTGCCAGTACCCTGGGACTCAATCAGCCCCAGCATTTT.

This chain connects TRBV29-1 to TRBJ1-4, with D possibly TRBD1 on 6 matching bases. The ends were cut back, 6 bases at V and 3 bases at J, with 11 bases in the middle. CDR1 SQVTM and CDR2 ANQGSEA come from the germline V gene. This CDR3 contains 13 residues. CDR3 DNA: TGCAGCGTCTCGACAGGTTCTAATGAAAAACTGTTTTTT. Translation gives CSVSTGSNEKLFF. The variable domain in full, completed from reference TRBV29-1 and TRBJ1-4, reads SAVISQKPSRDICQRGTSLTIQCQVDSQVTMMFWYRQQPGQSLTLIATANQGSEATYESGFVIDKFPISRPNLTFSTLTVSNMSPEDSSIYLCSVSTGSNEKLFFGSGTQLSVL.

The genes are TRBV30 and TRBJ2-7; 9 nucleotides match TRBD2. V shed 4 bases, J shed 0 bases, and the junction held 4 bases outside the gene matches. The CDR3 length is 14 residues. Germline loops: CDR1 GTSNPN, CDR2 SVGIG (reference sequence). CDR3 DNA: TGTGCCTGGATTCCGGGACTAGCCTCCTACGAGCAGTACTTC. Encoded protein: CAWIPGLASYEQYF.

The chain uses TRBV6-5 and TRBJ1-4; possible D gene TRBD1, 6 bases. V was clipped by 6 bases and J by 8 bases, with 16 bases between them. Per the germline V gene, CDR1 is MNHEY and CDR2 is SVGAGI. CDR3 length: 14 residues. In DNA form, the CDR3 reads TGTGCCAGCAGGCTACAGGGTATAGGAGAAAAACTGTTTTTT. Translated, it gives CASRLQGIGEKLFF.

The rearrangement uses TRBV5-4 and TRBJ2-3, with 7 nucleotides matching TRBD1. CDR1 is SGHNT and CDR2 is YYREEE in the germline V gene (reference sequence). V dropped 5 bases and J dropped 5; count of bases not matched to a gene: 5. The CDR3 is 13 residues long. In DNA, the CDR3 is TGTGCCAGCAGGGAACAGGGGCGAGATACGCAGTATTTT. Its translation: CASREQGRDTQYF.

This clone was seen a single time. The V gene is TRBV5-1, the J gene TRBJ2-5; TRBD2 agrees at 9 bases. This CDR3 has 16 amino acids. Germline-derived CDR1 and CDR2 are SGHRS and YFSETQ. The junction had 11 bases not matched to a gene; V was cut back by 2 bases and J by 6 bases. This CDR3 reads CASSFGPGLANKTQYF. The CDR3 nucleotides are TGCGCCAGCAGCTTCGGACCGGGACTAGCCAATAAGACCCAGTACTTC.

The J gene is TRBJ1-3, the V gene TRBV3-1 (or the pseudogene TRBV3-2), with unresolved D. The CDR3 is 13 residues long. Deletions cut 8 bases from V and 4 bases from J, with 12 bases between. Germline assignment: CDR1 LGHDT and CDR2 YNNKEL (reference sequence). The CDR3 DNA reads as TGTGCCAGCGGCGGCGCAACGGGAAACACCATATATTTT. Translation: CASGGATGNTIYF.

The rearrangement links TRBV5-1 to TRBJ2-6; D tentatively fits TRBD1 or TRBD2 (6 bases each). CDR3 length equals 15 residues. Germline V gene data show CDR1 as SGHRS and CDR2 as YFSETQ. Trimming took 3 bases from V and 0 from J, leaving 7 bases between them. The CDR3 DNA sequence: TGCGCCAGCAGCTGGGGGGCCTCTGGGGCCAACGTCCTGACTTTC. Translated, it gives CASSWGASGANVLTF.

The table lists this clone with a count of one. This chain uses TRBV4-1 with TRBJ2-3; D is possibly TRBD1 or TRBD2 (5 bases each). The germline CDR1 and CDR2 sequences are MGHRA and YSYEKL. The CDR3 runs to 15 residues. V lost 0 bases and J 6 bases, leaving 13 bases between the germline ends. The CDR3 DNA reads TGCGCCAGCAGCCAAGATCCGGGACGAAGGGATACGCAGTATTTT. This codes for CASSQDPGRRDTQYF.